A selection of T cell receptor beta chains follows, all from one sample in a study of response to subunit inactivated influenza vaccine. TCRdb ran MiXCR on the RT-PCR reads and lists one entry per CDR3 protein. The sample lists about 570,000 distinct CDR3 sequences, approximately 10% seen once, with roughly 11% in the top ten. These sequences were also reported in another study, on T cells expressing NK-cell markers.

Sequenced material: PBMCs from blood, taken on the day of vaccination. All receptors derive from a man aged 45-65 years who received an inactivated influenza vaccine. Both conserved end residues are part of each CDR3. The D gene is left open where the match is weak. Where a row states a size, it is once, few, many or the class of an expanded clone; other rows omit it.

abundance,j_gene,d_gene,v_gene,CDR3nt,CDR3aa
few,TRBJ2-7,TRBD2,TRBV2,TGTGCCAGCAGTGATGTTAGTCGACTAGCGGGTTCCTACGAGCAGTACTTC,CASSDVSRLAGSYEQYF
.,TRBJ2-2,TRBD1,TRBV6-2/TRBV6-3,TGTGCCAGCAGTCGCTACAGGGGGGCCGGGGAGCTGTTTTTT,CASSRYRGAGELFF
few,TRBJ2-1,TRBD1,TRBV7-2,TGTGCCAGCGGCGGGACAGGGGCCTACAATGAGCAGTTCTTC,CASGGTGAYNEQFF
.,TRBJ1-6,.,TRBV3-1,TGTGCCAGCAGCCAAGTGTCTTCTTCACCCCTCCACTTT,CASSQVSSSPLHF
few,TRBJ2-3,.,TRBV2,TGTGCCAGCATAGCAGGTGGACTACTAACAGATACGCAGTATTTT,CASIAGGLLTDTQYF
few,TRBJ2-1,.,TRBV7-9,TGTGCCAGCAGCTTACCTCCCCCCAACAATGAGCAGTTCTTC,CASSLPPPNNEQFF
many,TRBJ1-1,.,TRBV4-3,TGCGCCAGCAGCCAAGAACAGAACACTGAAGCTTTCTTT,CASSQEQNTEAFF
few,TRBJ2-1,TRBD2,TRBV7-9,TGTGCCAGCAGCCCCAGACTAGCGGACTCCTACAATGAGCAGTTCTTC,CASSPRLADSYNEQFF
.,TRBJ1-4,.,TRBV4-3,TGCGCCAGCAGCCAAGTCGCTGCAACTAATGAAAAACTGTTTTTT,CASSQVAATNEKLFF
.,TRBJ1-2,.,TRBV4-3,TGCGCCAGCAGCCAAGAGGGGGATAGCTATGGCTACACCTTC,CASSQEGDSYGYTF